The 21 T cell receptor beta chains presented below share a single source sample, sequenced in a study of shared clonotypes between healthy human individuals. The table came from immunoSEQ multiplex PCR; TCRdb's copy has only in-frame clones and leaves some out. The data contain approximately 82,000 clones, roughly two thirds of them singletons. The sample comprised memory CD8+ T cells sorted from blood. As for subset: CD45RO+ cells pooled with CCR7-negative TemRA cells. The receptors stem from a man aged 30 to 39 in good health.

CDR3 in DNA: TGCGCCAGCAGCCAAGATAACGGACTAGCGGATTACGAGCAGTACTTC. It specifies CASSQDNGLADYEQYF. The chain joins TRBV4-1 to TRBJ2-7; 10 bases are a match to TRBD2. V dropped 0 bases and J dropped 4; count of bases not matched to a gene: 6. Germline assignment: CDR1 MGHRA and CDR2 YSYEKL. CDR3 size: 16 residues.

The chain is built from TRBV2 and TRBJ2-2; D might be TRBD1 or TRBD2, each matching 5 bases. The length of the CDR3 is 16 residues. Germline V gene sequence: CDR1 SNHLY, CDR2 FYNNEI. V was clipped by 3 bases and J by 2 bases, with 13 bases between them. The CDR3 protein is CASSDPGTINTGELFF. The DNA of the CDR3 is TGTGCCAGCAGTGATCCTGGGACCATTAACACCGGGGAGCTGTTTTTT.

J is TRBJ2-3 and V is TRBV5-1, with 7 bases lining up with TRBD1. CDR1 is SGHRS, CDR2 YFSETQ, per germline. The CDR3 covers 16 residues. The junction had 6 bases not matched to a gene; V was cut back by 0 bases and J by 2 bases. This chain's CDR3 is CASSLGQGVFTDTQYF. The CDR3 DNA reads TGCGCCAGCAGCTTGGGGCAGGGGGTATTCACAGATACGCAGTATTTT.

This clone was observed a few times. The chain joins TRBV27 to TRBJ1-2; D possibly corresponds to TRBD1 (5 bases). V was shortened by 1 base and J by 3 bases, with 15 bases between the two germline ends. The length of the CDR3 is 16 residues. Per germline, CDR1 MNHEY and CDR2 SMNVEV (reference sequence). CDR3 nucleotides: TGTGCCAGCAGTTTATTTAAGGGGCACCCAGACTATGGCTACACCTTC. The encoded protein is CASSLFKGHPDYGYTF.

This clone has more than one count but fewer than ten. This chain joins TRBV7-9 and TRBJ2-4; no reliable D call. CDR1 is SEHNR, CDR2 FQNEAQ, per germline (reference sequence). Trimming removed 3 bases at V and 3 bases at J, with 18 bases between. The CDR3 contains 17 residues. The CDR3 DNA sequence: TGTGCCAGCAGCTTGCTCGACCGGTCGGAGTACAAAAACATTCAGTACTTC. The encoded protein is CASSLLDRSEYKNIQYF.

This chain links TRBV28 with TRBJ1-4; D is unresolved. The V end was cut by 3 bases, the J end by 6 bases, with 5 bases between. The germline V gene has CDR1 MDHEN and CDR2 SYDVKM. This CDR3 has 12 residues. Here the CDR3 DNA reads TGTGCCAGCAGTTTGAGCTATGAAAAACTGTTTTTT. Translation: CASSLSYEKLFF.

Here the CDR3 reads CASSLPGQLNTEAFF. In DNA form, the CDR3 reads TGTGCCAGCAGTTTACCGGGACAGCTGAACACTGAAGCTTTCTTT. V is TRBV28 and J is TRBJ1-1; TRBD1 matches 7 bases. Germline V gene sequence: CDR1 MDHEN, CDR2 SYDVKM. Unmatched junction bases numbered 3, after V lost 2 bases and J lost 0 bases. The CDR3 covers 15 residues.

V gene TRBV13 combines with J gene TRBJ2-1, with 7 bases matching TRBD2. The CDR3 runs 15 residues. The trim removed 5 bases at V and 5 bases at J, leaving 9 bases unmatched. From germline, CDR1 is PRHDT and CDR2 FYEKMQ (reference sequence). As DNA, the CDR3 is TGTGCCAGCAGCCCGGGCGGGACTACCCACAATGAGCAGTTCTTC. Its protein product is CASSPGGTTHNEQFF.

This clone was seen only once. This chain uses TRBV29-1 with TRBJ2-1; 7 nucleotides align to TRBD2. The germline gives CDR1 SQVTM, CDR2 ANQGSEA. The CDR3 sequence is 15 residues long. V lost 8 bases to trimming and J lost 6 bases; unmatched junction nucleotides: 16. Here the CDR3 reads CSTQLAIPVANEQFF. CDR3 DNA: TGCAGCACCCAACTAGCGATCCCCGTTGCCAATGAGCAGTTCTTC.

This clone occurred many times. The chain has TRBV15 and TRBJ2-7; either TRBD1 or TRBD2 may supply D (5 bases each). This CDR3 contains 14 residues. CDR1 and CDR2 from the germline V gene are LNHNV and YYDKDF (reference sequence). Trimming removed 0 bases at V and 5 bases at J, with 11 bases between. CDR3 sequence reads: CATSRDREWHEQYF. For the CDR3, the DNA is TGTGCCACCAGCAGAGACAGGGAGTGGCACGAGCAGTACTTC.

J is TRBJ2-7 and V is TRBV7-2, with TRBD2 identical over 7 bases. Unmatched junction bases numbered 10, after V lost 5 bases and J lost 0 bases. The CDR3 contains 16 residues. The germline V gene has CDR1 SGHTA and CDR2 FQGNSA. CDR3 sequence reads: CASSPGAPGGSYEQYF. Written as DNA, the CDR3 is TGTGCCAGCAGCCCCGGTGCCCCGGGGGGCTCCTACGAGCAGTACTTC.

This sequence joins TRBV9 and TRBJ1-1; 8 nucleotides line up with TRBD1. Trimming cost V 4 bases and J 4 bases; bases outside gene matches: 6. The CDR3 contains 14 residues. Germline CDR1 SGDLS, CDR2 YYNGEE. As DNA, the CDR3 is TGTGCCAGCAGCCCCATTGACAGGGGCACTGAAGCTTTCTTT. Its protein is CASSPIDRGTEAFF.

In DNA form, the CDR3 reads TGTGCCAGCAGCTTAGCTCCTCGCGGGGGTGATGAGCAGTTCTTC. Its protein is CASSLAPRGGDEQFF. This rearrangement joins TRBV11-3 to TRBJ2-1; TRBD2 agrees at 7 bases. In germline, CDR1 is SGHNT, CDR2 YENEEA. The junction had 8 bases not matched to a gene; V was cut back by 1 base and J by 8 bases. The CDR3 spans 15 residues.

The chain combines TRBV6-6 with TRBJ1-1; no clear D. Germline-derived CDR1 and CDR2 are MNHNY and SVGAGI (reference sequence). V lost 2 bases and J 4 bases, leaving 5 bases between the germline ends. The CDR3 extends over 12 amino acids. CDR3 DNA: TGTGCCAGCAGTTACGCCGGCACTGAAGCTTTCTTT. It translates to CASSYAGTEAFF.

The chain combines TRBV5-1 with TRBJ2-5, with 9 positions matching TRBD1. The CDR3 runs to 14 residues. V lost 4 bases, J lost 3 bases, and 4 bases stayed unmatched. Germline-derived CDR1 and CDR2 are SGHRS and YFSETQ. The CDR3 DNA sequence: TGCGCCAGCAGCGGGACAGGGCTCGAAGAGACCCAGTACTTC. This sequence encodes CASSGTGLEETQYF.

This chain connects TRBV28 to TRBJ2-7, with 11 bases identical to TRBD1. V was clipped by 6 bases and J by 2 bases; unmatched bases: 9. The CDR3 consists of 16 residues. Germline-derived CDR1 and CDR2 are MDHEN and SYDVKM. For the CDR3, the DNA is TGTGCCAGCAGATTGGCTCCGGGACAGGGGGCCTACGAGCAGTACTTC. Its translation: CASRLAPGQGAYEQYF.

Here the CDR3 DNA reads TGTGCCAGCAGCATACGCCGGGGGCGGCACGAGCAGTACTTC. Residues: CASSIRRGRHEQYF. The V gene is TRBV11-1, the J gene TRBJ2-7; D tentatively fits TRBD1 or TRBD2 (6 bases each). The V and J ends lost 5 bases and 5 bases respectively, with 16 bases between them. Per the germline V gene, CDR1 is SGHAT and CDR2 is FQDESV (reference sequence). This CDR3 is built from 14 residues.

The chain employs TRBV27 and TRBJ1-1, with D tentatively TRBD1 (6 bases). Germline values: CDR1 MNHEY, CDR2 SMNVEV (reference sequence). Trimming took 2 bases from V and 6 from J, leaving 16 bases between them. The CDR3 runs 15 residues. As DNA, the CDR3 is TGTGCCAGCAGTTTAGGGGGCATGCGGTTACCTGAAGCTTTCTTT. It is translated as CASSLGGMRLPEAFF.

The chain links TRBV6-6 to TRBJ2-5; D is undetermined. The length of the CDR3 is 16 residues. The V gene's germline CDR1 is MNHNY and CDR2 SVGAGI (reference sequence). Trimming pared 0 bases from V and 2 bases from J, leaving 13 bases between. The CDR3 DNA follows: TGTGCCAGCAGTTACTCCTTCTTTGGAAAACAAGAGACCCAGTACTTC. It translates to CASSYSFFGKQETQYF.

The chain uses TRBV18 and TRBJ1-2; D is unclear. CDR1 is KGHSH and CDR2 is LQKENI in the germline V gene. V gave up 1 base and J gave up 8 bases, with 14 bases separating them. This CDR3 region has 14 residues. CDR3 bases: TGTGCCAGCTCACCACTCGGCCCCATCAAAGGCTACACCTTC. Its translation is CASSPLGPIKGYTF.

V is TRBV28 and J is TRBJ2-7; no definite D call. CDR1 MDHEN and CDR2 SYDVKM come from the germline V gene. This CDR3 is 18 amino acids long. Between the trimmed V and J ends, which lost 3 bases and 4 bases, there was a span of 25 bases. In DNA, the CDR3 is TGTGCCAGCAGTTTTTTTCCTTCATCGGCTAGTAGTATTTACGAGCAGTACTTC. Translated: CASSFFPSSASSIYEQYF.